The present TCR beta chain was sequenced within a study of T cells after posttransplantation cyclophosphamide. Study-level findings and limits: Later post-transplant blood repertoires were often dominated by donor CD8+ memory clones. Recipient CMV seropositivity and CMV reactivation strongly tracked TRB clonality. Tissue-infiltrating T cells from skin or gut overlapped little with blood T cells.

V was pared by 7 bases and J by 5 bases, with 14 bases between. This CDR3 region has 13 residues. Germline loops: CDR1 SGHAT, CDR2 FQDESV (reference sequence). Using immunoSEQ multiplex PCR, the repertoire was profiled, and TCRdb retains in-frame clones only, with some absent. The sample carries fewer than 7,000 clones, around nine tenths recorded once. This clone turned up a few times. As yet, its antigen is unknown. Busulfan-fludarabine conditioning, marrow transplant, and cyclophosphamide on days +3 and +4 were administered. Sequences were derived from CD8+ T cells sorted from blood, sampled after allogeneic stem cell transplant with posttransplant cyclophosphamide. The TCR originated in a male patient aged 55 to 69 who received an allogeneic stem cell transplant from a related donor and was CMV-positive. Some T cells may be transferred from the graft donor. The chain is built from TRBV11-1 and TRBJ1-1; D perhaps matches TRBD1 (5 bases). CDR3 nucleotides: TGTGCCAGCACCACAAGGGGTTGGACTGAAGCTTTCTTT. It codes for CASTTRGWTEAFF.